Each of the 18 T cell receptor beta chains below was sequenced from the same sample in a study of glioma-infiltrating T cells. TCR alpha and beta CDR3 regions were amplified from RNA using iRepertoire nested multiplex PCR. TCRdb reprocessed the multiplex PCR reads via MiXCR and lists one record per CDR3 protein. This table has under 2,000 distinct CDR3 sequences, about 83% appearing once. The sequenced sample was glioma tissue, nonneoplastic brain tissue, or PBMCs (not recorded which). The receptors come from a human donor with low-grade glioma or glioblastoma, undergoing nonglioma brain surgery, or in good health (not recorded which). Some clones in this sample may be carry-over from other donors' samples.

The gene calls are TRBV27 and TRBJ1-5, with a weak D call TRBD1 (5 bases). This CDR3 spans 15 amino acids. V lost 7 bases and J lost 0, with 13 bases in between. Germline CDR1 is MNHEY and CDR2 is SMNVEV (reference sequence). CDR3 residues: CASIAQQVSNQPQHF. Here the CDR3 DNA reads TGTGCCAGCATCGCTCAACAGGTTAGCAATCAGCCCCAGCATTTT.

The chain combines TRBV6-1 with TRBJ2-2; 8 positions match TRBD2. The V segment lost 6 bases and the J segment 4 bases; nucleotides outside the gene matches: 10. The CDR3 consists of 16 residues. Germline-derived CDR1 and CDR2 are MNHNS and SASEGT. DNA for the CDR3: TGTGCCAGCAGCTTCGAAACTAGCGGCCTCACCGGGGAGCTGTTTTTT. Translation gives CASSFETSGLTGELFF.

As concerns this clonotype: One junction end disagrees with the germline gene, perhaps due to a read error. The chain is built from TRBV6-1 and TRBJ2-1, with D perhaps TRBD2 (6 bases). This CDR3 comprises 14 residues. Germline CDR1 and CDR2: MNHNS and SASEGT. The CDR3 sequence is CASRQEGGYNEQLF. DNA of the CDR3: TGTGCCAGCAGGCAAGAGGGAGGATACAATGAGCAGTTATTC.

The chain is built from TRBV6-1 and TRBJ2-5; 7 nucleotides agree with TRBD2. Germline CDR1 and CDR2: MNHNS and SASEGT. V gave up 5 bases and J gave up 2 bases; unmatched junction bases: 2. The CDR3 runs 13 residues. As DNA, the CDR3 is TGTGCCAGCAGTCCTAGCGGTCAAGAGACCCAGTACTTC. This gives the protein CASSPSGQETQYF.

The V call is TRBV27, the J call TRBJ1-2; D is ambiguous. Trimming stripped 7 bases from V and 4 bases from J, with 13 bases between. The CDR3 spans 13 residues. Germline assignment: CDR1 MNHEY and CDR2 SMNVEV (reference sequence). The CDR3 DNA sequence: TGTGCCAGCACCTGGGGTTATAGCTATGGCTACACCTTC. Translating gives CASTWGYSYGYTF.

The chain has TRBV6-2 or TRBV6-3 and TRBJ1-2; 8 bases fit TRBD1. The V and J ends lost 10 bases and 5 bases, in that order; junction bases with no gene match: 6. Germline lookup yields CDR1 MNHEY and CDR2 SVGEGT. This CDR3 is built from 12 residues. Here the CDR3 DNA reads TGTGCCACCTCGGGACAGGATTATGGCTACACCTTC. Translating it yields CATSGQDYGYTF.

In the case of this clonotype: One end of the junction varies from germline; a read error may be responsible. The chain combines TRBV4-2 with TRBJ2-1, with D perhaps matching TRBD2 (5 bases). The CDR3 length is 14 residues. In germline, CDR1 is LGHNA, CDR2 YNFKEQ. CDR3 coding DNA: TGTGCCAGCGGCCAAGAGGGAGTATACAATGAGCAGTTCTTC. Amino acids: CASGQEGVYNEQFF.

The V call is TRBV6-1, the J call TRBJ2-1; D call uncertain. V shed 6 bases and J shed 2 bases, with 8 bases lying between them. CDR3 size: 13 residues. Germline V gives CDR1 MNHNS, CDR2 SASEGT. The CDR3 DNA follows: TGTGCCAGCAGGGTAGATACCTACAATGAGCAGTTCTTC. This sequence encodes CASRVDTYNEQFF.

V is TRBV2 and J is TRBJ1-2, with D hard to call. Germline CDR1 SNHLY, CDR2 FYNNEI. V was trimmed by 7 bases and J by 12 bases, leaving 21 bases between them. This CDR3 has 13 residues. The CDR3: CASKAFGGPENTF. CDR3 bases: TGTGCCAGCAAAGCCTTCGGCGGCCCCGAGAACACCTTC.

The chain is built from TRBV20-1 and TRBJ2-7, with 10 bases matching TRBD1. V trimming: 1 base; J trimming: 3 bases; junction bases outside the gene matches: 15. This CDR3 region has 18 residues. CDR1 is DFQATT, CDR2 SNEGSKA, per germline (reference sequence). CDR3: CSARGQGTGASTNYEQYF. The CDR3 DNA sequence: TGCAGTGCTAGAGGGCAGGGGACAGGGGCCTCGACGAACTACGAGCAGTACTTC.

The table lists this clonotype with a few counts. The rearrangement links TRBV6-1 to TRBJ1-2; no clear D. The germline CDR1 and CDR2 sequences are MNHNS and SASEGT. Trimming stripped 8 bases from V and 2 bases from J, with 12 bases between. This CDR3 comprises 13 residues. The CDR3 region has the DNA TGTGCCAGCCGCCCGACGGAGAACTATGGCTACACCTTC. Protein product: CASRPTENYGYTF.

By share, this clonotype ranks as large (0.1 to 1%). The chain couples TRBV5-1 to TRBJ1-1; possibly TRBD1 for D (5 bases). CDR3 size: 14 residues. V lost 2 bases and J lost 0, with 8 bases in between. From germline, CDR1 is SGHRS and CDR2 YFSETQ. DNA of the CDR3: TGCGCCAGCAGCTTAAGGGGAATGAACACTGAAGCTTTCTTT. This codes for CASSLRGMNTEAFF.

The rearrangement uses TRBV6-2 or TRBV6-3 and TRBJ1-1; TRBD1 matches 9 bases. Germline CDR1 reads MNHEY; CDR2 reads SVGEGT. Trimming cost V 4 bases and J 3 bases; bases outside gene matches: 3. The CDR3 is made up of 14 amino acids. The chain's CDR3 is CASSWTGVDTEAFF. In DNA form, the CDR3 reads TGTGCCAGCAGTTGGACAGGGGTTGACACTGAAGCTTTCTTT.

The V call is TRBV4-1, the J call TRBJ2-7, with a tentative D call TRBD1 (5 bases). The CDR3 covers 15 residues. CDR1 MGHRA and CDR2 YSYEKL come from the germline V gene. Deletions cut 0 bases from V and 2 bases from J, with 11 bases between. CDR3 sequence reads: CASSQEGSGPYEQYF. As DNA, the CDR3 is TGCGCCAGCAGCCAAGAAGGCTCAGGGCCCTACGAGCAGTACTTC.

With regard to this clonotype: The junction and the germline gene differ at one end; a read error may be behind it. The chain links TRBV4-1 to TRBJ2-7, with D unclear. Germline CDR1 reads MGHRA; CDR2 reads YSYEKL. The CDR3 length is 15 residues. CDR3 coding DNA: TGTGCCAGCAGCGACGGACCGCAAAATTACTACGAGCAGTACTTC. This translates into CASSDGPQNYYEQYF.

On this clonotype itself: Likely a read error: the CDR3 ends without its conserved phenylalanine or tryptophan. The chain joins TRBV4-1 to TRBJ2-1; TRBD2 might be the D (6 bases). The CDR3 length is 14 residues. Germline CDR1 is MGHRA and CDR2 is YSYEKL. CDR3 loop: CASSQEGGHKEQFL. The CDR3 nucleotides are TGCGCCAGCAGCCAAGAGGGAGGACACAAAGAGCAGTTCCTC.

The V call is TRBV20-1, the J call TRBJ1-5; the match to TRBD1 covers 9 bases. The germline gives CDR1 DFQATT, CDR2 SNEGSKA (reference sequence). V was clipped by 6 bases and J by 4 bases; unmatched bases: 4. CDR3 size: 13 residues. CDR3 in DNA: TGCAGTGCGGACAGGGGAGCAAATCAGCCCCAGCATTTT. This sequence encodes CSADRGANQPQHF.

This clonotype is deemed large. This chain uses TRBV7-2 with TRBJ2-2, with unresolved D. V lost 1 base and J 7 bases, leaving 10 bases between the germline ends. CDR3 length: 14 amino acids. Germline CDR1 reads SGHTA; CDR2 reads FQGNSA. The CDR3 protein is CASSLGTSRGELFF. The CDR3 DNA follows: TGTGCCAGCAGCTTAGGGACCAGCCGCGGGGAGCTGTTTTTT.